The clone carrying this TCR beta chain was counted a few times. Antigen unknown. Using its own MiXCR run on the reads, TCRdb lists one record per CDR3 protein. Altogether about half a million distinct CDR3 sequences are present, around a third being singletons, with the ten largest covering roughly 17%. The V segment lost 7 bases and the J segment 1 base; nucleotides outside the gene matches: 6. Germline loops: CDR1 MRHNA, CDR2 SNTAGT. This CDR3 region has 14 residues. The record originates from a study of T cell repertoires in cytomegalovirus infection. Study as a whole: Well-studied HLA-B-restricted epitopes and recently identified HLA-C-restricted epitopes of CMV were both used in the study. It was the public TCR beta signatures that indicated both CMV infection and matching HLA type.

The study's findings and limits: CMV carriers having the relevant HLA were flagged by cumulative public TCR beta family frequency. In two of eight donors, the top clonotype was HLA-C-restricted CMV-specific.

The sequence came from a human donor in good health (CMV status not recorded). Some clones in this sample may be carry-over from other donors' samples. The starting material was cultured PBMCs, obtained from culture after CMV antigen stimulation. The chain links TRBV6-4 to TRBJ2-7, with TRBD2 matching over 8 bases. The CDR3 DNA is TGTGCCAGCAACAAAGCGGGAGAGTCCTACGAGCAGTACTTC. Translated, it gives CASNKAGESYEQYF.